This T cell receptor (beta chain) stems from a study of OX40 agonist ivuxolimab in advanced cancers. For the study at large: Aged roughly 23 to 90 with a mean of about 63 years, they were roughly 83% male. Antecedent anti-PD-1, anti-PD-L1 or anti-CTLA-4 therapy was permissible, with around 41% having received some.

V was pared by 4 bases and J by 0 bases, with 5 bases of the junction left unmatched. Germline assignment: CDR1 SGHDN and CDR2 FVKESK. The CDR3 is made up of 16 amino acids. With respect to this clone: Its antigen is as yet unknown.

Using immunoSEQ multiplex PCR, the repertoire was profiled, and TCRdb retains in-frame clones only, with some absent. The sample includes tens of thousands of clones, 85% to 90% of them seen just once. Study results and limitations: Some nonresponders additionally presented with little normalized T-cell clonal expansion.

Excluded were patients having autoimmune disease history or systemic immunosuppression. Sequencing used CD4+ or CD8+ T cells sorted from blood, obtained in a trial of the OX40 agonist ivuxolimab. This chain links TRBV14 with TRBJ2-1, with 8 positions matching TRBD1. This sequence was found in an adult with an advanced solid tumor such as melanoma, head and neck, liver or kidney cancer. The DNA of the CDR3 is TGTGCCAGCAGCCTCTGGACAGGGAGCTCCTACAATGAGCAGTTCTTC. It specifies CASSLWTGSSYNEQFF.